These 23 T cell receptor beta chains came from one sample sequenced in a study of regulatory T cells in long-lasting Graves disease. Time point specified: newly diagnosed GD, antithyroid drugs for less than 3 months. RNA from PBMCs was the source of the TCR library. In building TCR beta libraries, iRepertoire HTBI primers were used together with Arm-PCR of CDR3 regions. One entry per CDR3 protein, called by TCRdb with MiXCR from the multiplex PCR reads. This table has 360,000 or so distinct CDR3 sequences, 15% to 20% appearing once. This same sample was also part of a study on T cells in Graves' hyperthyroidism and ophthalmopathy.

Sample: peripheral blood mononuclear cells (PBMCs), taken at new diagnosis, from a patient treated with antithyroid drugs. All receptors come from a woman aged 18-35 years with Graves disease.

The chain has TRBV5-1 and TRBJ1-3, with D unclear. V was cut by 0 bases and J by 0 bases, with 10 bases left in between. CDR3 size: 16 residues. Germline CDR1 is SGHRS and CDR2 is YFSETQ. The DNA of the CDR3 is TGCGCCAGCAGCTTGGTCGAGGTCTCCTCTGGAAACACCATATATTTT. Translated: CASSLVEVSSGNTIYF.

This clonotype appeared many times. The rearrangement uses TRBV30 and TRBJ1-1; a weak D match, TRBD1 (5 bases). CDR1 and CDR2 (germline): GTSNPN, SVGIG (reference sequence). V was shortened by 3 bases and J by 0 bases, with 8 bases between the two germline ends. This CDR3 spans 13 amino acids. The CDR3 sequence is CAWRRDLNTEAFF. The DNA for the CDR3 is TGTGCCTGGAGGCGGGACCTGAACACTGAAGCTTTCTTT. Full variable domain (remainder filled in from reference TRBV30 and TRBJ1-1): SQTIHQWPATLVQPVGSPLSLECTVEGTSNPNLYWYRQAAGRGLQLLFYSVGIGQISSEVPQNLSASRPQDRQFILSSKKLLLSDSGFYLCAWRRDLNTEAFFGQGTRLTVV.

This clonotype was picked up many times. The chain combines TRBV12-3 or TRBV12-4 with TRBJ2-7; D remains ambiguous. Trimming cost V 3 bases and J 4 bases, with 10 bases left between them. The CDR3 runs to 13 residues. CDR3 protein: CASSFAQFYEQYF. For the CDR3, the DNA is TGTGCCAGCAGTTTCGCTCAGTTTTACGAGCAGTACTTC.

The V gene is TRBV6-1, the J gene TRBJ2-1, with D perhaps matching TRBD2 (6 bases). With 5 bases removed from V and 6 bases from J, the gap between germline ends came to 17 bases. CDR1 is MNHNS, CDR2 SASEGT, per germline. The CDR3 runs to 15 residues. DNA of the CDR3: TGTGCCAGCAGTCCTCTCCGCGGGACGTGCAATGAGCAGTTCTTC. This gives the protein CASSPLRGTCNEQFF.

The gene calls are TRBV18 and TRBJ1-5; a weak D match, TRBD1 (6 bases). V dropped 3 bases and J dropped 3 bases, with 15 bases sitting between them. The germline V gene has CDR1 KGHSH and CDR2 LQKENI. This CDR3 spans 16 amino acids. The CDR3 sequence is CASSPAGAGDNQPQHF. The CDR3 bases are TGTGCCAGCTCACCGGCGGGGGCTGGGGACAATCAGCCCCAGCATTTT.

The chain is built from TRBV11-2 and TRBJ1-4, with D perhaps TRBD1 (5 bases). This CDR3 is 17 amino acids long. Germline V lookup: CDR1 SGHAT, CDR2 FQNNGV. The V and J ends lost 1 base and 4 bases respectively, with 16 bases between them. The DNA of the CDR3 is TGTGCCAGCAGCTTAGGGGTGCCGGGGGTGCGTAATGAAAAACTGTTTTTT. It yields the protein CASSLGVPGVRNEKLFF.

This chain connects TRBV7-2 to TRBJ2-6; D is possibly TRBD1 (5 bases). The V end lost 5 bases, the J end lost 0 bases, and 17 bases lay between the germline ends. Germline V lookup: CDR1 SGHTA, CDR2 FQGNSA. The CDR3 is 18 residues long. This CDR3 is CASSGASTGNSGANVLTF. The DNA for the CDR3 is TGTGCCAGCAGCGGAGCGAGCACAGGCAACTCTGGGGCCAACGTCCTGACTTTC.

This clonotype was counted at least ten times. CDR3 protein: CAWSPTSYEQYF. The DNA for the CDR3 is TGTGCCTGGAGTCCGACTAGCTACGAGCAGTACTTC. The chain combines TRBV30 with TRBJ2-7; maybe TRBD2 (6 bases). V was pared by 2 bases and J by 3 bases, with 8 bases between. The CDR3 is 12 amino acids. The germline CDR1 and CDR2 sequences are GTSNPN and SVGIG (reference sequence).

Many counts were recorded for this clonotype. The chain links TRBV2 to TRBJ1-6; D unresolved. From germline, CDR1 is SNHLY and CDR2 FYNNEI. This CDR3 contains 13 residues. The CDR3 DNA follows: TGTGCAGACGGAAGGGCTCCTAATTCACCCCTCCACTTT. It yields the protein CADGRAPNSPLHF.

This clonotype was seen repeatedly, ten times or more. This rearrangement joins TRBV6-2 or TRBV6-3 to TRBJ2-7; the D gene is possibly TRBD1 (6 bases). The germline V gene encodes CDR1 MNHEY and CDR2 SVGEGT. The V gene lost 6 bases and the J gene lost 6 bases, with 21 bases spanning the gap. This CDR3 is built from 15 residues. CDR3 nucleotides: TGTGCCAGCAGCCAAAGTCCCAGGGGATCCGGCGAGCAGTACTTC. This encodes CASSQSPRGSGEQYF.

The table lists this clonotype with a few counts. V gene TRBV7-6 combines with J gene TRBJ1-1, with D possibly TRBD1 on 5 matching bases. The CDR3 totals 14 residues. The V end lost 2 bases, the J end lost 3 bases, and 10 bases lay between the germline ends. Germline CDR1 and CDR2: SGHVS and FNYEAQ. The CDR3 protein is CASSLTRGDTEAFF. The CDR3 DNA reads TGTGCCAGCAGCTTAACCCGAGGGGACACTGAAGCTTTCTTT.

This clonotype has a count of ten or more. The rearrangement joins TRBV18 to TRBJ1-5; 8 nucleotides line up with TRBD1. The CDR3 runs to 15 residues. V lost 6 bases to trimming and J lost 5 bases; unmatched junction nucleotides: 9. CDR1 KGHSH and CDR2 LQKENI come from the germline V gene. DNA of the CDR3: TGTGCCAGCTCGCCCGGGACAGGTATTCATCAGCCCCAGCATTTT. As protein: CASSPGTGIHQPQHF.

This clonotype was recorded many times. V is TRBV20-1 and J is TRBJ2-7; the D call may be TRBD1 or TRBD2 (6 bases each). Germline loops: CDR1 DFQATT, CDR2 SNEGSKA (reference sequence). The CDR3 has 18 residues. The V gene lost 2 bases and the J gene lost 0 bases, with 23 bases spanning the gap. CDR3 in amino acids: CSARRAWNQGRGSYEQYF. The CDR3 DNA is TGCAGTGCTAGAAGGGCTTGGAATCAGGGGCGGGGCTCCTACGAGCAGTACTTC.

There are a few counts of this clonotype. The chain recombines TRBV4-1 with TRBJ1-1, with a weak D call TRBD1 (6 bases). The CDR3 is made up of 14 amino acids. V was pared by 3 bases and J by 2 bases, with 10 bases between. Germline V lookup: CDR1 MGHRA, CDR2 YSYEKL. CDR3 nucleotide sequence: TGCGCCAGCAGCCAGCGGACAGTTAACACTGAAGCTTTCTTT. Its translation: CASSQRTVNTEAFF.

This clonotype was seen many times. This chain links TRBV6-1 with TRBJ1-5; 10 bases line up with TRBD1. The CDR3 extends over 15 amino acids. The ends lost 5 bases at V and 5 bases at J; junction bases unmatched: 6. Germline V lookup: CDR1 MNHNS, CDR2 SASEGT. The DNA of the CDR3 is TGTGCCAGCAGTCCTGACAGGGGGCGGGATCAGCCCCAGCATTTT. This encodes CASSPDRGRDQPQHF.

This clonotype was seen repeatedly, ten times or more. The V and J genes are TRBV11-2 and TRBJ2-7, with TRBD2 matching 9 bases. Trimming at V came to 0 bases and at J to 3 bases, leaving 3 bases not matched to a gene. Germline lookup yields CDR1 SGHAT and CDR2 FQNNGV. The CDR3 extends over 15 amino acids. The CDR3, as DNA: TGTGCCAGCAGCTTAGAGGCTAGCGGGGACTACGAGCAGTACTTC. As protein: CASSLEASGDYEQYF.

The rearrangement joins TRBV29-1 to TRBJ1-1, with D unclear. Trimming shortened V by 6 bases and J by 3 bases, and 14 bases separated the two germline ends. The germline gives CDR1 SQVTM, CDR2 ANQGSEA. The CDR3 length is 13 residues. The CDR3 DNA is TGCAGCGTGTCACAGAAGGCGGACACTGAAGCTTTCTTT. Translation: CSVSQKADTEAFF.

This clonotype was seen repeatedly, ten times or more. This sequence joins TRBV30 and TRBJ1-1, with 7 bases identical to TRBD1. The CDR3 loop spans 13 amino acids. The V segment lost 8 bases and the J segment 1 base; nucleotides outside the gene matches: 7. Per the germline V gene, CDR1 is GTSNPN and CDR2 is SVGIG (reference sequence). CDR3 protein: CAGQTGRNTEAFF. In DNA form, the CDR3 reads TGTGCCGGGCAGACAGGGCGGAACACTGAAGCTTTCTTT. The full variable domain, completed using reference TRBV30 and TRBJ1-1, is SQTIHQWPATLVQPVGSPLSLECTVEGTSNPNLYWYRQAAGRGLQLLFYSVGIGQISSEVPQNLSASRPQDRQFILSSKKLLLSDSGFYLCAGQTGRNTEAFFGQGTRLTVV.

The rearrangement links TRBV20-1 to TRBJ1-1; D is ambiguous. This CDR3 comprises 14 residues. V shed 6 bases and J shed 2 bases, with 16 bases lying between them. Germline assignment: CDR1 DFQATT and CDR2 SNEGSKA (reference sequence). CDR3 sequence reads: CSARKGRTNTEAFF. CDR3 bases: TGCAGTGCAAGGAAGGGCCGAACTAACACTGAAGCTTTCTTT.

Ten or more counts support this clonotype. The chain recombines TRBV6-5 with TRBJ1-1; D remains unclear. This CDR3 contains 15 residues. The ends were cut back, 3 bases at V and 4 bases at J, with 15 bases in the middle. From germline, CDR1 is MNHEY and CDR2 SVGAGI. CDR3 sequence reads: CASSYPVTAGTEAFF. The CDR3 bases are TGTGCCAGCAGTTATCCCGTAACGGCCGGCACTGAAGCTTTCTTT.

This clonotype was recorded many times. This rearrangement joins TRBV7-9 to TRBJ2-2; 15 bases fit TRBD2. J was trimmed by 0 bases and V by 7 bases; bases with no gene match: 9. This CDR3 is 19 amino acids long. The germline gives CDR1 SEHNR, CDR2 FQNEAQ (reference sequence). In DNA form, the CDR3 reads TGTGCCAGCATCCTTATGGGACTAGCGGGAGGTCCGAACACCGGGGAGCTGTTTTTT. Its protein product is CASILMGLAGGPNTGELFF.

This clonotype was detected ten times or more. The chain uses TRBV3-1 and TRBJ2-5; 7 bases are shared with TRBD2. V shed 4 bases and J 12 bases; nucleotides not matched to a gene: 11. Germline CDR1 reads LGHDT; CDR2 reads YNNKEL (reference sequence). This CDR3 region has 13 residues. The CDR3 nucleotides are TGTGCCAGCAGCCCCGAAGCGGGGCCCTCCGAGTACTTC. As protein: CASSPEAGPSEYF.

This clonotype showed up just a few times. The chain recombines TRBV7-9 with TRBJ1-1, with 10 positions matching TRBD1. Germline-derived CDR1 and CDR2 are SEHNR and FQNEAQ (reference sequence). The CDR3 is made up of 17 amino acids. With 5 bases clipped from V and 0 bases from J, the junction kept 9 bases outside the gene matches. This chain's CDR3 is CASSLARDRGLNTEAFF. CDR3 bases: TGTGCCAGCAGCCTGGCAAGGGACAGGGGTTTGAACACTGAAGCTTTCTTT. Full variable domain (rest looked up from reference TRBV7-9 and TRBJ1-1): DTGVSQNPRHKITKRGQNVTFRCDPISEHNRLYWYRQTLGQGPEFLTYFQNEAQLEKSRLLSDRFSAERPKGSFSTLEIQRTEQGDSAMYLCASSLARDRGLNTEAFFGQGTRLTVV.